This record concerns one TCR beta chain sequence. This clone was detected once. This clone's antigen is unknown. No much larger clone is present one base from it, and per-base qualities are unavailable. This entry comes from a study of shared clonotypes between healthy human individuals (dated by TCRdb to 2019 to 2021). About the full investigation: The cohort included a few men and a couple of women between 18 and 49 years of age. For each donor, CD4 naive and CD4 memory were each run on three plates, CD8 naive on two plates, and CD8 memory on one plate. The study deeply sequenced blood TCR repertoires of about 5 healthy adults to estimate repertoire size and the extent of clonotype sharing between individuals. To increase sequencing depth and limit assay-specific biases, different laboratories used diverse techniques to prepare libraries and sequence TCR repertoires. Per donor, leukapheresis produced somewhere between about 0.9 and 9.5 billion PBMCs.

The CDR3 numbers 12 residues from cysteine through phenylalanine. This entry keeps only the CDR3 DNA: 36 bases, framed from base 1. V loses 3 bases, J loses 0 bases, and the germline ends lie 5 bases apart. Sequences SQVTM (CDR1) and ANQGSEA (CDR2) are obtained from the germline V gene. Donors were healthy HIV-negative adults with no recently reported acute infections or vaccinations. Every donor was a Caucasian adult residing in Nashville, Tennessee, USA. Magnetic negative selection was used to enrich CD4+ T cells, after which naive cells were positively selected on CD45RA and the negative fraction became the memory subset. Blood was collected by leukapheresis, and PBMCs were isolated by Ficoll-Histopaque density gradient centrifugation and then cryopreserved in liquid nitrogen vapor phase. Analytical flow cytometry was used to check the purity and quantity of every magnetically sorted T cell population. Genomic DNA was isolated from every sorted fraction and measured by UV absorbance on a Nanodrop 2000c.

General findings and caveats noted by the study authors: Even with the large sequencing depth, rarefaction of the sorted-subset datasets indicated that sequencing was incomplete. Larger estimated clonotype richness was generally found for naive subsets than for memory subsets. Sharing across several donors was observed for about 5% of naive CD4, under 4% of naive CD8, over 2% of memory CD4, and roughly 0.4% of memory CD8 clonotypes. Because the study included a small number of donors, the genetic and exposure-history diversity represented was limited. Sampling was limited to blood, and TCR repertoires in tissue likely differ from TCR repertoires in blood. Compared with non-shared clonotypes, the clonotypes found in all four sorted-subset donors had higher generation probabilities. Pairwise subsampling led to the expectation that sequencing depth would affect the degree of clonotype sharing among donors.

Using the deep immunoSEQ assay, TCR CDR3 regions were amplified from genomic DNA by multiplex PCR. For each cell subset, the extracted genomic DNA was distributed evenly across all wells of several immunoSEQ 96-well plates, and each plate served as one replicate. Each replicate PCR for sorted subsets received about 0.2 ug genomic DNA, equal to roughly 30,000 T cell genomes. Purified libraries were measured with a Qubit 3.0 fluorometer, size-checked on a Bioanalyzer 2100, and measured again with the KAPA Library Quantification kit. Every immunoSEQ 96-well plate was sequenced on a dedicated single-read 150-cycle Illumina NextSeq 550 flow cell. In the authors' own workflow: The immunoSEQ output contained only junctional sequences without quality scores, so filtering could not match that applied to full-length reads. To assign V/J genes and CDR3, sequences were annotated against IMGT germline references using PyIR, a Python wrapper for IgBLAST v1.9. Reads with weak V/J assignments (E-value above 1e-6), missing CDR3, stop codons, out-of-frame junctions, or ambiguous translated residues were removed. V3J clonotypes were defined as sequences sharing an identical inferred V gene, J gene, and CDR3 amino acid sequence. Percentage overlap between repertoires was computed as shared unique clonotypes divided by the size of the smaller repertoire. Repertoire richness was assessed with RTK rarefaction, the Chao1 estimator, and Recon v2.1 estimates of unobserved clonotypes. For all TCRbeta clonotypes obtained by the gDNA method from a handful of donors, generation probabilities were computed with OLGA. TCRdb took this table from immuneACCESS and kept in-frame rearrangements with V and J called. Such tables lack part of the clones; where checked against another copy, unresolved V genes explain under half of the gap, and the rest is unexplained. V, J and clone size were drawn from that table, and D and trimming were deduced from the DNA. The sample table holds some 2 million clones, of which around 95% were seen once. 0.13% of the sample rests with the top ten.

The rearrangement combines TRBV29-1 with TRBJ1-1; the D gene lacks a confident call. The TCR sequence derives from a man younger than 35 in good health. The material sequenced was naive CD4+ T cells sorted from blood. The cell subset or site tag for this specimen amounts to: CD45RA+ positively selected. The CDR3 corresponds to CSVDSVNTEAFF. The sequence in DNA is TGCAGCGTTGATTCGGTGAACACTGAAGCTTTCTTT.